This T cell receptor beta chain is drawn from a study of shared T cell receptors in the human thymus. Sequencing was performed with immunoSEQ multiplex PCR; in TCRdb, only in-frame clones are kept and a portion is missing. The sample lists approximately 660,000 clones, around nine tenths occurring once. The germline gives CDR1 SNHLY, CDR2 FYNNEI. After removal of 5 bases from V and 0 bases from J, the junction contained 13 bases not matched to a gene. CDR3 length equals 20 residues. The data also belong to a second study, concerning human thymus T cells.

The chain carries TRBV2 and TRBJ2-3, with 14 bases that match TRBD2. This TCR was sampled from a boy under two years old with a congenital heart defect. The sequenced sample was thymocytes. CDR3 DNA sequence: TGTGCCAGCAGTCCCCCGTCGACTAGCGGGAGGGCCCTCAGCACAGATACGCAGTATTTT. It specifies CASSPPSTSGRALSTDTQYF. Full variable domain (remainder filled in from reference TRBV2 and TRBJ2-3): EPEVTQTPSHQVTQMGQEVILRCVPISNHLYFYWYRQILGQKVEFLVSFYNNEISEKSEIFDDQFSVERPDGSNFTLKIRSTKLEDSAMYFCASSPPSTSGRALSTDTQYFGPGTRLTVL.